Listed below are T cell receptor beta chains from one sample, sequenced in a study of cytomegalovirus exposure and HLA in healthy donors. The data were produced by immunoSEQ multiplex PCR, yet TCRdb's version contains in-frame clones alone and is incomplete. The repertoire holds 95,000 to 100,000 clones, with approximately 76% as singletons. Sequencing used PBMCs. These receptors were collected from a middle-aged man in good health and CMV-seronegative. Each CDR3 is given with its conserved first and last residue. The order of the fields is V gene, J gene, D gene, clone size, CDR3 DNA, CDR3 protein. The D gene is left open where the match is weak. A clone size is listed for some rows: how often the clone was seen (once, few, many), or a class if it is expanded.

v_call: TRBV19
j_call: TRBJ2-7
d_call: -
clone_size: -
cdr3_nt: TGTGCCAGTAACCCCCAGGTCTACGAGCAGTACTTC
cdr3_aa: CASNPQVYEQYF

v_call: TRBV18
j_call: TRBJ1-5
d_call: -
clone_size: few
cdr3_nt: TGTGCCAGCTCACCAGAACTAGGGCGTCAGCCCCAGCATTTT
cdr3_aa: CASSPELGRQPQHF

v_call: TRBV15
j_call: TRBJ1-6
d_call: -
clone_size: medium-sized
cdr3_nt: TGTGCCACCAGCAGAGATAGGGGGACCGGTTCACCCCTCCACTTT
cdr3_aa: CATSRDRGTGSPLHF

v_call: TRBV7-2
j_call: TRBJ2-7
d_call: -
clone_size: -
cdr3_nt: TGTGCCAGCAGCTCACAGGACTCCTACGAGCAGTACTTC
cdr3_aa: CASSSQDSYEQYF

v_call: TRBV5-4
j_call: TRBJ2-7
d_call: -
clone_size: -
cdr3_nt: TGTGCCAGCAGCGAGGACAGACGCTCCTACGAGCAGTACTTC
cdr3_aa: CASSEDRRSYEQYF

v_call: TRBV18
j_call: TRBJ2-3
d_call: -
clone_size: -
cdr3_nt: TGTGCCAGCTCACCAGGAGCAGATACGCAGTATTTT
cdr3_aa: CASSPGADTQYF

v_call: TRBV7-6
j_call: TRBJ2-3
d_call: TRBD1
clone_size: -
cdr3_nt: TGTGCCAGCAGCTCGACAGGGGACACAGATACGCAGTATTTT
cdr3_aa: CASSSTGDTDTQYF

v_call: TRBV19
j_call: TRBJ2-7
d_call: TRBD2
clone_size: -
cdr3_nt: TGTGCCAGTAGGGCTAGCGGGGGACCCTACGAGCAGTACTTC
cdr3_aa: CASRASGGPYEQYF

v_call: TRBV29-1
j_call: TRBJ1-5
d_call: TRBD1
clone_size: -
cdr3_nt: TGCGGCGTTCGTGACAGGGTAAATCAGCCCCAGCATTTT
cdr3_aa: CGVRDRVNQPQHF

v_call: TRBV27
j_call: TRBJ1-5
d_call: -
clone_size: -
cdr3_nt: TGTGCCAGCAGTTTGGCCCTTAGCAATCAGCCCCAGCATTTT
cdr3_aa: CASSLALSNQPQHF

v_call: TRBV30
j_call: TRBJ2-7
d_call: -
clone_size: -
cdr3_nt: TGTGCCTGGAGACGCACGCGCGGACAGCATACCTACGAGCAGTACTTC
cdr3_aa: CAWRRTRGQHTYEQYF

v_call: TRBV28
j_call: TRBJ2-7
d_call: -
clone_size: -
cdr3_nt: TGTGCCAGCAGTTTAGGGGTCGTAGCGGCCAACTACGAGCAGTACTTC
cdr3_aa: CASSLGVVAANYEQYF

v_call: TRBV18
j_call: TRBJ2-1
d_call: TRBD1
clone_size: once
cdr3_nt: TGTGCCAGCTCAAGGGGACAGGCGGCTCATGAGCAGTTCTTC
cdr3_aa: CASSRGQAAHEQFF

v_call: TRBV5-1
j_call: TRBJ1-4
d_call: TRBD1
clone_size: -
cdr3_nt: TGCGCCAGCAGACCTACACAGGGGGCTTACGAAAAACTGTTTTTT
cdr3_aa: CASRPTQGAYEKLFF

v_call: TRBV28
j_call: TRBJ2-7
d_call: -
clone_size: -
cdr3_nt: TGTGCCAGCAGTTTGGGACACTACGAGCAGTACTTC
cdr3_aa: CASSLGHYEQYF

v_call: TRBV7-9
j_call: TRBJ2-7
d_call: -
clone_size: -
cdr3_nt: TGTTCCAGCAGCCTCTTACTAGGACAGCATGGGTCCGAGCAGTACTTC
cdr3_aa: CSSSLLLGQHGSEQYF